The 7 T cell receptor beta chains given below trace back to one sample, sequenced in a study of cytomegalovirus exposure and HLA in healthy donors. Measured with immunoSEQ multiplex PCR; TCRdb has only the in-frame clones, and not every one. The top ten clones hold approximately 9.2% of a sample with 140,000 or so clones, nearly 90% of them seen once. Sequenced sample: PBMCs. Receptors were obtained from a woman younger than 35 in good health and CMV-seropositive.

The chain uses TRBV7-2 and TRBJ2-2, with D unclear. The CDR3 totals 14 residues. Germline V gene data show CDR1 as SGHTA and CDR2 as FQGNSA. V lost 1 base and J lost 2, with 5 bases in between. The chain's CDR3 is CASSLVLNTGELFF. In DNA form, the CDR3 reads TGTGCCAGCAGCTTAGTTCTAAACACCGGGGAGCTGTTTTTT.

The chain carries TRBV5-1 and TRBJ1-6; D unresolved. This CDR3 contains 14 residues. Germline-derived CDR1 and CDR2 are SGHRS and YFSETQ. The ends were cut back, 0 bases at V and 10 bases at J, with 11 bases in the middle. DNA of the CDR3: TGCGCCAGCAGCTTGGGACAAAGAGAATCACCCCTCCACTTT. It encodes CASSLGQRESPLHF.

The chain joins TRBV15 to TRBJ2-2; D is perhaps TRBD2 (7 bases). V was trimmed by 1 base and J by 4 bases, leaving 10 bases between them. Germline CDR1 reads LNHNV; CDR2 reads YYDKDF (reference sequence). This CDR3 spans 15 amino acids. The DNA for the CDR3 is TGTGCCACCAGCAGAGCGGGGGGCGGCACCGGGGAGCTGTTTTTT. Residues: CATSRAGGGTGELFF. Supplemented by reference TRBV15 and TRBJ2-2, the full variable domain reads DAMVIQNPRYQVTQFGKPVTLSCSQTLNHNVMYWYQQKSSQAPKLLFHYYDKDFNNEADTPDNFQSRRPNTSFCFLDIRSPGLGDTAMYLCATSRAGGGTGELFFGEGSRLTVL.

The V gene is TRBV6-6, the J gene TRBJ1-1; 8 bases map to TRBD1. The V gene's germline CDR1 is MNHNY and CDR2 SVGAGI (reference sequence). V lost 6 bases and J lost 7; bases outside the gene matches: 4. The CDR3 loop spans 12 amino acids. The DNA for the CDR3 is TGTGCCAGCAGCCGAGGACAGGGTGAAGCTTTCTTT. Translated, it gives CASSRGQGEAFF.

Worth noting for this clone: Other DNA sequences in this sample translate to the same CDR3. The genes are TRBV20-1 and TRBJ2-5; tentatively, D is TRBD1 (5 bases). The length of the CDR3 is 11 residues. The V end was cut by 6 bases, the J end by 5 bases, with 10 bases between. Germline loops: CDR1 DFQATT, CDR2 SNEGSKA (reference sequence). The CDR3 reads CSARVGETQYF. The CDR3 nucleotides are TGCAGTGCCAGGGTTGGGGAGACCCAGTACTTC.

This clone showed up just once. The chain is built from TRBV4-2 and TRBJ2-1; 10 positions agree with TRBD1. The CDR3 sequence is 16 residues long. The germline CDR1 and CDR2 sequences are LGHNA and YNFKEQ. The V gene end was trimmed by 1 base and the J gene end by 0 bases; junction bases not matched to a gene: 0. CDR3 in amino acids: CASSQGTGGSYNEQFF. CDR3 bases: TGTGCCAGCAGCCAAGGGACAGGGGGCTCCTACAATGAGCAGTTCTTC.

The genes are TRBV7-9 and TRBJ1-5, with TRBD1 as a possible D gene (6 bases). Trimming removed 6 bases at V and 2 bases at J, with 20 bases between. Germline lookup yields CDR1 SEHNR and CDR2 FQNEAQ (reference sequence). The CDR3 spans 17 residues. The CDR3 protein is CASSRYRVSGGNQPQHF. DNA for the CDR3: TGTGCCAGCAGTCGGTACAGGGTCTCAGGGGGCAATCAGCCCCAGCATTTT.